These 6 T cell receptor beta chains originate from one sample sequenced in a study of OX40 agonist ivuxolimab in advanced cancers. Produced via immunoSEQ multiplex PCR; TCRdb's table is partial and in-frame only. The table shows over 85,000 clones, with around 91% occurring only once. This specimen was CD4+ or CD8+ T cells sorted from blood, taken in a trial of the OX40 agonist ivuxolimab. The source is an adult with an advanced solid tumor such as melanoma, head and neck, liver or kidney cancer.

CDR3 amino acids: CASSLVYTGVPDTQYF. The CDR3 nucleotides read TGCGCCAGCAGCTTGGTGTATACGGGAGTTCCAGATACGCAGTATTTT. V gene TRBV5-1 combines with J gene TRBJ2-3; TRBD2 might be the D (6 bases). Germline values: CDR1 SGHRS, CDR2 YFSETQ. Trimming removed 0 bases from V and 4 bases from J, with 15 bases in between. The CDR3 length is 16 residues.

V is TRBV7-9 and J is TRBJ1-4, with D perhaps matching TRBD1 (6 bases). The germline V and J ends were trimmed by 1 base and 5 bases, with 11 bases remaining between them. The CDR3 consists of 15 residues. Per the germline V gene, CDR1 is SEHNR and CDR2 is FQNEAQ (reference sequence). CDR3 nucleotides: TGTGCCAGCAGCTTAGGACAGGCTAGGAATGAAAAACTGTTTTTT. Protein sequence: CASSLGQARNEKLFF.

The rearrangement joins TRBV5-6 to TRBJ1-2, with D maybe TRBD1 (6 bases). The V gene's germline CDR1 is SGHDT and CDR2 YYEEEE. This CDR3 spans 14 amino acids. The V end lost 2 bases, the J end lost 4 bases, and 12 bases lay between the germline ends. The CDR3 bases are TGTGCCAGCAGCTTTCCAGGGGTCGGCTATGGCTACACCTTC. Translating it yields CASSFPGVGYGYTF.

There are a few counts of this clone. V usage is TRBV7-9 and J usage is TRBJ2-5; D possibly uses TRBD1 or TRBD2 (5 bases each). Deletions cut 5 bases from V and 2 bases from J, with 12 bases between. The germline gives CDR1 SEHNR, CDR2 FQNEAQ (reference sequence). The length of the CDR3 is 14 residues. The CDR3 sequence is CASSLGTGQETQYF. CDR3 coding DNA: TGTGCCAGCAGCCTCGGGACCGGGCAAGAGACCCAGTACTTC.

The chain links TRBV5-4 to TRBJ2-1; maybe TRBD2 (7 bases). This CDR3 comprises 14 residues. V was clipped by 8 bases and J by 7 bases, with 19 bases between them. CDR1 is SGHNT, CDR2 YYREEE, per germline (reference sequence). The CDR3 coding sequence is TGTGCCAGTTCGAGGGGGGAGGGCCGTAATGAGCAGTTCTTC. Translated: CASSRGEGRNEQFF.

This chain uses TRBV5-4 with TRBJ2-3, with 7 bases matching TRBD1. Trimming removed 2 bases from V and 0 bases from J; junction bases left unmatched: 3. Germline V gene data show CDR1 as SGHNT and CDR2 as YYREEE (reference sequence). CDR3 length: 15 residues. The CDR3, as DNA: TGTGCCAGCAGCTTCGACAGGGCTAGCACAGATACGCAGTATTTT. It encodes CASSFDRASTDTQYF.